The subject of this entry is one T cell receptor (beta chain). Germline V gene sequence: CDR1 SGHAT, CDR2 FQNNGV. Trimming cost V 6 bases and J 3 bases; bases outside gene matches: 14. The CDR3 is made up of 17 amino acids. This sample is drawn from a study of blood T cell repertoires in COVID-19. Study information: The origin of the acute and convalescent COVID-19 samples was the United States, Italy and Spain.

Authors' data handling: From reference gene primer amplification, estimates of nucleated cell counts were derived. The table came from immunoSEQ multiplex PCR; TCRdb's copy has only in-frame clones and leaves some out. V and J calls and clone size follow that table, whereas D and trimming were derived from the DNA. This sample has fewer than 350,000 clones, with approximately 92% found just once. It was during active infection that Seattle patients were enrolled and then longitudinally followed. This TCR derives from a woman in her 30s with COVID-19, enrolled during active disease. The V gene is TRBV11-2, the J gene TRBJ2-1; TRBD2 matches at 7 bases. Sequenced input: peripheral blood. CDR3 bases: TGTGCCAGCAGTCGTTTTCGGGAGGCGGCTGTCTACAATGAGCAGTTCTTC. Protein product: CASSRFREAAVYNEQFF.